Following are 18 T cell receptor beta chains from one sample sequenced in a study of blood T cells in healthy people across ages. With a J-beta primer mix and a sample-barcoded 5' primer, a second PCR ran 7 to 11 cycles. TCRdb called the 5' RACE reads again in MiXCR, with one record for every CDR3 protein. This table holds around 1,000,000 distinct CDR3 sequences, 20% to 25% found once. These data were likewise used in another study, on T cells of mothers and their children.

Material: blood. The receptor source for this set is a girl aged 2-10 years in good health.

A few counts support this clonotype. The chain carries TRBV6-5 and TRBJ2-7; the match to TRBD2 covers 7 bases. The V gene's germline CDR1 is MNHEY and CDR2 SVGAGI. The CDR3 consists of 16 residues. V lost 2 bases and J lost 4; bases outside the gene matches: 11. The CDR3 loop reads CASSYVASGEGYEQYF. DNA for the CDR3: TGTGCCAGCAGTTACGTGGCTAGCGGAGAAGGGTACGAGCAGTACTTC.

The chain links TRBV4-3 to TRBJ2-7; D is possibly TRBD2 (6 bases). V was clipped by 0 bases and J by 7 bases, with 10 bases between them. The CDR3 is 13 residues long. Germline V gives CDR1 LGHNA, CDR2 YSLEER. CDR3 amino acids: CASSQDAGREQYF. The CDR3 coding sequence is TGCGCCAGCAGCCAAGATGCGGGGAGGGAGCAGTACTTC.

This clonotype has a handful of counts. V gene TRBV6-6 combines with J gene TRBJ2-3; unclear D gene. The CDR3 runs to 15 residues. Germline V gene data show CDR1 as MNHNY and CDR2 as SVGAGI (reference sequence). Trimming removed 5 bases from V and 4 bases from J, with 16 bases in between. CDR3 amino acids: CASSQRPRLPDTQYF. The CDR3 DNA follows: TGTGCCAGCAGTCAAAGGCCTAGGCTGCCAGATACGCAGTATTTT.

This chain joins TRBV7-9 and TRBJ2-4; 7 bases line up with TRBD1. The length of the CDR3 is 16 residues. Germline lookup yields CDR1 SEHNR and CDR2 FQNEAQ (reference sequence). After removal of 4 bases from V and 1 base from J, the junction contained 7 bases not matched to a gene. The CDR3 reads CASSSTAQGAKNIQYF. CDR3 coding DNA: TGTGCCAGCAGCTCCACGGCACAGGGGGCCAAAAACATTCAGTACTTC.

J is TRBJ2-7 and V is TRBV15; TRBD2 matches 8 bases. CDR1 LNHNV and CDR2 YYDKDF come from the germline V gene (reference sequence). J lost 2 bases, V lost 3 bases, and 15 bases had no gene match. The CDR3 covers 18 residues. The CDR3 is CATSRIPDEGRGAYEQYF. The CDR3, as DNA: TGTGCCACCAGCAGGATCCCTGACGAGGGGCGGGGGGCCTACGAGCAGTACTTC.

The V and J genes are TRBV15 and TRBJ2-3; D might be TRBD1 or TRBD2, each matching 5 bases. CDR3 length equals 16 residues. CDR1 is LNHNV and CDR2 is YYDKDF in the germline V gene (reference sequence). Trimming removed 4 bases from V and 4 bases from J, with 18 bases in between. In DNA form, the CDR3 reads TGTGCCACCAGCAAAACTGGGGTGTGGGGGTCAGATACGCAGTATTTT. Encoded protein: CATSKTGVWGSDTQYF.

This clonotype was picked up a small number of times. The rearrangement links TRBV6-2 or TRBV6-3 to TRBJ2-7, with 11 bases fitting TRBD2. V shed 0 bases and J 3 bases; nucleotides not matched to a gene: 7. The CDR3 spans 17 residues. The germline V gene has CDR1 MNHEY and CDR2 SVGEGT. DNA of the CDR3: TGTGCCAGCAGTTACTCGACTAGCGGGGACCCTCACTACGAGCAGTACTTC. It translates to CASSYSTSGDPHYEQYF.

Only a few counts were recorded for this clonotype. This CDR3 is CASRGAYYEQYF. CDR3 sequence (DNA): TGTGCCAGCAGGGGTGCTTACTACGAGCAGTACTTC. This chain uses TRBV27 with TRBJ2-7; no definite D call. Germline CDR1 reads MNHEY; CDR2 reads SMNVEV (reference sequence). There are 12 residues in the CDR3. V lost 6 bases, J lost 3 bases, and 9 bases lay in between.

This clonotype was counted between two and nine times. Relative to the germline gene, one junction end is altered; a read error may explain this. The J gene is TRBJ2-7, the V gene TRBV6-1; D unclear. This CDR3 has 13 residues. Germline CDR1 is MNHNS and CDR2 is SASEGT. The CDR3 nucleotides are TGTGCCAGCACGTCCGCCCTATCGAGCGAGAAGTACTTC. Translated: CASTSALSSEKYF.

This clonotype was seen more than once but under ten times. The chain has TRBV11-2 and TRBJ1-2; D uncertain. Germline V gene lookup returns CDR1 SGHAT and CDR2 FQNNGV. The CDR3 has 15 amino acids. V lost 5 bases, J lost 0 bases, and 13 bases lay in between. For the CDR3, the DNA is TGTGCCAGCAGCCTGTTACCAGGTCCTAACTATGGCTACACCTTC. It encodes CASSLLPGPNYGYTF.

The CDR3 reads CASSFSEGTGELFF. The DNA for the CDR3 is TGTGCCAGCAGTTTCTCGGAGGGCACCGGGGAGCTGTTTTTT. The genes are TRBV27 and TRBJ2-2; D might be TRBD2 (6 bases). The CDR3 is 14 amino acids. Germline CDR1 MNHEY, CDR2 SMNVEV (reference sequence). V was shortened by 3 bases and J by 4 bases, with 9 bases between the two germline ends.

Only a few counts were recorded for this clonotype. This sequence joins TRBV4-3 and TRBJ2-2; no firm D call. V lost 6 bases and J 1 base, leaving 9 bases between the germline ends. The CDR3 is 14 amino acids. CDR1 and CDR2 (germline): LGHNA, YSLEER. In DNA, the CDR3 is TGCGCCAGCAGTGATAGGTTGAACACCGGGGAGCTGTTTTTT. This encodes CASSDRLNTGELFF.

The chain joins TRBV29-1 to TRBJ2-5; D is unclear. Germline loops: CDR1 SQVTM, CDR2 ANQGSEA. CDR3 size: 12 residues. The germline V and J ends were trimmed by 7 bases and 2 bases, with 11 bases remaining between them. CDR3 residues: CSAGPAQETQYF. The DNA of the CDR3 is TGCAGCGCCGGCCCGGCTCAAGAGACCCAGTACTTC.

V is TRBV12-3 or TRBV12-4 and J is TRBJ2-6; D ambiguous. There are 15 residues in the CDR3. V dropped 5 bases and J dropped 4 bases, with 12 bases sitting between them. The DNA of the CDR3 is TGTGCCAGCAGTGCCACCCCCACCGGGGCCAACGTCCTGACTTTC. It is translated as CASSATPTGANVLTF.

This chain uses TRBV4-1 with TRBJ2-3; the D gene is possibly TRBD2 (5 bases). Trimming left V 4 bases short and J 10 bases short, with 15 bases between. The germline V gene encodes CDR1 MGHRA and CDR2 YSYEKL. CDR3 length: 13 residues. As DNA, the CDR3 is TGCGCCAGCAGCCCCATCCAGGCGGGTGCGCAGTATTTT. The encoded protein is CASSPIQAGAQYF.

This clonotype showed up just a few times. V and J are TRBV5-6 and TRBJ1-4; no definite D call. Trimming removed 0 bases from V and 8 bases from J, with 11 bases in between. Germline V gives CDR1 SGHDT, CDR2 YYEEEE. This CDR3 has 14 amino acids. CDR3 loop: CASSLVPREEKLFF. DNA of the CDR3: TGTGCCAGCAGCTTGGTTCCCCGGGAGGAAAAACTGTTTTTT.

In this sample, this clonotype turned up a few times. DNA for the CDR3: TGCAGCGTTGCGACTAGCGTGACTTACAATGAGCAGTTCTTC. Translated: CSVATSVTYNEQFF. J is TRBJ2-1 and V is TRBV29-1, with 8 bases fitting TRBD2. V was pared by 4 bases and J by 4 bases, with 6 bases of the junction left unmatched. This CDR3 has 14 residues. Germline V gene data show CDR1 as SQVTM and CDR2 as ANQGSEA.

This clonotype turned up a few times. This chain uses TRBV11-1 with TRBJ2-2; D is possibly TRBD1 (5 bases). Germline CDR1 reads SGHAT; CDR2 reads FQDESV (reference sequence). This CDR3 is 16 amino acids long. V lost 5 bases and J 2 bases, leaving 15 bases between the germline ends. CDR3 in amino acids: CASSKNSRANTGELFF. The CDR3 DNA sequence: TGTGCCAGCAGCAAAAACTCCAGGGCCAACACCGGGGAGCTGTTTTTT.